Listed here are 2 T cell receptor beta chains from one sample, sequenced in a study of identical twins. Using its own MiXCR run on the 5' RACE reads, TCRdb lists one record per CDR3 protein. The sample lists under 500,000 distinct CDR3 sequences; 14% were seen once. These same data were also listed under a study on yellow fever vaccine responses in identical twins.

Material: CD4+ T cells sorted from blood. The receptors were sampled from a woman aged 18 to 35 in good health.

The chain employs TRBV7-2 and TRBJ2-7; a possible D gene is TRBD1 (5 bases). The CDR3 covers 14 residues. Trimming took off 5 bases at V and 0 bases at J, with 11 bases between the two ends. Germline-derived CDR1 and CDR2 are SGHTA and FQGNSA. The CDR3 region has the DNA TGTGCCAGCAGCCCCAGGGTCTCCTCCTACGAGCAGTACTTC. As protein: CASSPRVSSYEQYF. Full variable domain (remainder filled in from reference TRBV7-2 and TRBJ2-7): GAGVSQSPSNKVTEKGKDVELRCDPISGHTALYWYRQSLGQGLEFLIYFQGNSAPDKSGLPSDRFSAERTGGSVSTLTIQRTQQEDSAVYLCASSPRVSSYEQYFGPGTRLTVT.

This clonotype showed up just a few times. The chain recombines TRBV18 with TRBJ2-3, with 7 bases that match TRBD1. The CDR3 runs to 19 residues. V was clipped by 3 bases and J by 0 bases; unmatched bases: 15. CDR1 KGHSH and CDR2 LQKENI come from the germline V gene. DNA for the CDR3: TGTGCCAGCTCACCCCGAGAAATCTACAGGGGTCTTAGCACAGATACGCAGTATTTT. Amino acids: CASSPREIYRGLSTDTQYF.